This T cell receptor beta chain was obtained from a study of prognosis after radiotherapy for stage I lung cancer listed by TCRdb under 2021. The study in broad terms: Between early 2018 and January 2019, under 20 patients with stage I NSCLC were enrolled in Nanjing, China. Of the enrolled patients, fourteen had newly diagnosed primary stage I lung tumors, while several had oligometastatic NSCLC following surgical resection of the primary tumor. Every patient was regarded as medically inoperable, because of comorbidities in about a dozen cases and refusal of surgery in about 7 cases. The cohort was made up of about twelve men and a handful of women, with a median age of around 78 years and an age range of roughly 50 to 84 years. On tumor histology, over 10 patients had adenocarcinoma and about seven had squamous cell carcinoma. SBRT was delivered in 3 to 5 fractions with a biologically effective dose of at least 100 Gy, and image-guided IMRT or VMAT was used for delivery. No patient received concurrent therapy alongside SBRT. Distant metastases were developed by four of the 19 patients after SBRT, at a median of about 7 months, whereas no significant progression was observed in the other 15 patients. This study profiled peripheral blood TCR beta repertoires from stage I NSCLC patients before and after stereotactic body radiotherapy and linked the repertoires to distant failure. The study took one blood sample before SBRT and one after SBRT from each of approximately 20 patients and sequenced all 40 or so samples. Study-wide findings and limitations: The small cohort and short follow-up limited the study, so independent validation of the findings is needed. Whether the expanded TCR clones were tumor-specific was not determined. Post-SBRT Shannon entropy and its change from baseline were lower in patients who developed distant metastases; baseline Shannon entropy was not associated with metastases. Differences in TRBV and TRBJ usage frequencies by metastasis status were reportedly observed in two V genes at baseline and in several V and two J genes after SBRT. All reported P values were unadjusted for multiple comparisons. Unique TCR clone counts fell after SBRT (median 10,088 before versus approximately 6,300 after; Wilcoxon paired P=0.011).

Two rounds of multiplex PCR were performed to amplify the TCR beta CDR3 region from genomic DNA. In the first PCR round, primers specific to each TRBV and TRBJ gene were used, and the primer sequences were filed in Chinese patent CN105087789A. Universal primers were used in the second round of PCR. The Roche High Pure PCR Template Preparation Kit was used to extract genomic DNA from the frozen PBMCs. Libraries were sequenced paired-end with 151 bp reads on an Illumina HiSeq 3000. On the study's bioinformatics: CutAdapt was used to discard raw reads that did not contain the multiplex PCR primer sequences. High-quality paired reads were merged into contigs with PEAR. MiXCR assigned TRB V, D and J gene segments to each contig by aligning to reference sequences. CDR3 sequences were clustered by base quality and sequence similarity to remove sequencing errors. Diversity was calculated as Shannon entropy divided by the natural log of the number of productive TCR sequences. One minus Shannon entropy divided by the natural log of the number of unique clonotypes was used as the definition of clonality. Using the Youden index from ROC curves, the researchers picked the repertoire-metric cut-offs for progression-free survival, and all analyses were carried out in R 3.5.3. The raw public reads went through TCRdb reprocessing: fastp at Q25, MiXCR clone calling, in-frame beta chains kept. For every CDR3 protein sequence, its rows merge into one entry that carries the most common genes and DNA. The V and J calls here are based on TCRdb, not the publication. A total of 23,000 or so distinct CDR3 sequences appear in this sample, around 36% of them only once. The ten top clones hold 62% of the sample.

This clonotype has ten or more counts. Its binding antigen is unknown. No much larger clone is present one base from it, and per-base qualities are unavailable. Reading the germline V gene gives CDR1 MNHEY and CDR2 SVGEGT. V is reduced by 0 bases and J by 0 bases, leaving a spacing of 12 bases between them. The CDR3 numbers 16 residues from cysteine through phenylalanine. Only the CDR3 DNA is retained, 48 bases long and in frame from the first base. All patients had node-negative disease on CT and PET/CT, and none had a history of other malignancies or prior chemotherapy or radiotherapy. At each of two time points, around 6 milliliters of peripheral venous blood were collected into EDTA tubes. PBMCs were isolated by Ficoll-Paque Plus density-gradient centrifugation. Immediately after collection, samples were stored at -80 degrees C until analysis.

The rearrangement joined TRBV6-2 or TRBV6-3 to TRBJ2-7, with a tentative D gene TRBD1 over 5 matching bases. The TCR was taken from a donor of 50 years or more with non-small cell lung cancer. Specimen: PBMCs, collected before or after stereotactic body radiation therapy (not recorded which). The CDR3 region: CASSYSPRVLSYEQYF. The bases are TGTGCCAGCAGTTACTCGCCCAGGGTCCTCTCCTACGAGCAGTACTTC.